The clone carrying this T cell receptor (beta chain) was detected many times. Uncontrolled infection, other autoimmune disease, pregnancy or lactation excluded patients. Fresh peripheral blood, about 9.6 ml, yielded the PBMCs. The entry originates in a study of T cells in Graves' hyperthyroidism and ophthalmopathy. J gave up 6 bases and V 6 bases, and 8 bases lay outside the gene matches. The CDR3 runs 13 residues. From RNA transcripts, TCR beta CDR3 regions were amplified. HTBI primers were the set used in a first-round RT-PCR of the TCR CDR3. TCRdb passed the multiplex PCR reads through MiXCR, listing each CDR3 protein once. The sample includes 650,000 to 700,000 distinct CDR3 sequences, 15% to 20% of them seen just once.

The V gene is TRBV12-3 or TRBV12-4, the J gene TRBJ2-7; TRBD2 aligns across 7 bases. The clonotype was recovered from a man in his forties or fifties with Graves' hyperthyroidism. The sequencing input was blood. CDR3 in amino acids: CASSPAGDREQYF. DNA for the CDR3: TGTGCCAGCAGCCCCGCGGGAGATCGCGAGCAGTACTTC.